The 3 T cell receptor beta chains below were found in one sample sequenced in a study of cytomegalovirus exposure and HLA in healthy donors. Vbeta (60) and Jbeta (13) primers were used in the PCR. The data were produced by immunoSEQ multiplex PCR, yet TCRdb's version contains in-frame clones alone and is incomplete. The sample consists of tens of thousands of clones, approximately 70% of them appearing once. The sample taken for sequencing was PBMCs. These receptor sequences come from a woman aged 50 to 65 in good health and CMV-seropositive.

This sequence joins TRBV7-9 and TRBJ1-4, with D tentatively TRBD1 (6 bases). This CDR3 spans 14 amino acids. V lost 6 bases and J lost 5, with 13 bases in between. Per germline, CDR1 SEHNR and CDR2 FQNEAQ (reference sequence). The CDR3 DNA sequence: TGTGCCAGCAGGAACCAGGGGTTGAATGAAAAACTGTTTTTT. Translating gives CASRNQGLNEKLFF.

The chain links TRBV4-3 to TRBJ1-1; D is unclear. V was trimmed by 1 base and J by 1 base, leaving 10 bases between them. Germline V CDR1 and CDR2: LGHNA, YSLEER. This CDR3 spans 15 amino acids. CDR3 protein: CASSQGWQSNTEAFF. In nucleotides, the CDR3 is TGCGCCAGCAGCCAAGGTTGGCAGTCGAACACTGAAGCTTTCTTT.

A word on this clone: Other DNA sequences in this specimen translate into the identical CDR3. This chain joins TRBV5-1 and TRBJ2-1; 7 bases map to TRBD2. The germline V gene has CDR1 SGHRS and CDR2 YFSETQ. CDR3 size: 15 residues. With 2 bases clipped from V and 2 bases from J, the junction kept 4 bases outside the gene matches. CDR3 in DNA: TGCGCCAGCAGCTTAGGCGGGGGACCCTACAATGAGCAGTTCTTC. This sequence encodes CASSLGGGPYNEQFF.